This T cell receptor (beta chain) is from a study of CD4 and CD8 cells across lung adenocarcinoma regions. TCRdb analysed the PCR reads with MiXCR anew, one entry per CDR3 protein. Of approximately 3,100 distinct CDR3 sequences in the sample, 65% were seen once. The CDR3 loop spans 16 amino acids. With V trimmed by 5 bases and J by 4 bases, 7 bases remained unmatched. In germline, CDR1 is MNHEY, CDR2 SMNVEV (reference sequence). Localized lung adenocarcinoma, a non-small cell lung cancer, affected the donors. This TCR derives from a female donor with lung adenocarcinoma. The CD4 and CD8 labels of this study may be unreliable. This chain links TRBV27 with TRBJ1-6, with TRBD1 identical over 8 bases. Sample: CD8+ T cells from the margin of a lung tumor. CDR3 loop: CASSPKGQGYNSPLHF. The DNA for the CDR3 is TGTGCCAGCAGTCCAAAAGGACAGGGATATAATTCACCCCTCCACTTT.